This TCR beta chain was observed in a study of OX40 agonist ivuxolimab in advanced cancers. Study summary: Patients were infused with ivuxolimab every 2 weeks at 0.01 to 10 mg/kg. People who had prior anti-PD-1, anti-PD-L1 or anti-CTLA-4 therapy could take part, and less than 50% had some. Study-level results: Also present in some nonresponders was a low level of normalized T-cell clonal expansion. In general, CD8+ T cells held more expanded clones than CD4+ did, on average.

In regard to this clone: Its specificity is not known.

TCRdb keeps only in-frame clones here, not all; method: immunoSEQ multiplex PCR. In the table there are 60,000 to 65,000 clones, about 91% of which are singletons. The CDR3 consists of 15 residues. Germline V gene sequence: CDR1 MNHNS, CDR2 SASEGT. V lost 2 bases and J lost 2, with 12 bases in between. The chain links TRBV6-1 to TRBJ1-2; D gene uncertain. The clonotype was recovered from an adult with an advanced solid tumor such as melanoma, head and neck, liver or kidney cancer. Sequenced here: CD4+ or CD8+ T cells sorted from blood, sampled in a trial of the OX40 agonist ivuxolimab. The CDR3 loop reads CASSENLPGNYGYTF. The CDR3 region has the DNA TGTGCCAGCAGTGAAAATTTACCCGGGAACTATGGCTACACCTTC.